The clone carrying this T cell receptor (beta chain) has a count of ten or more. CDR3 length: 16 amino acids. The V and J ends lost 7 bases and 4 bases respectively, with 19 bases between them. TCRdb redid the calling of the RT-PCR reads with MiXCR, one entry per CDR3 protein. The table records more than 600,000 distinct CDR3 sequences, 14% of them present only once. The rearrangement links TRBV12-3 or TRBV12-4 to TRBJ2-2; the D gene is possibly TRBD2 (6 bases). This receptor was obtained from a female donor in good health, serving as a healthy control. Sequencing used memory CD4+ T cells from blood. The CDR3 loop is CASTTMGGSGTGELFF. In nucleotides, the CDR3 is TGTGCCAGCACGACGATGGGGGGATCGGGCACCGGGGAGCTGTTTTTT.